Sequencing of this T cell receptor (beta chain) was carried out in a study of blood T cell repertoires in COVID-19. On the study more broadly: Italy, Spain and the United States were the sources of the convalescent and acute COVID-19 samples. PBMCs, B-cell-depleted T cells, or T cells were the source of the cDNA or gDNA that made up the material.

In the authors' methods: Amplification of reference gene primers provided the estimated nucleated cell counts. Sequencing used immunoSEQ multiplex PCR; TCRdb keeps in-frame clones, though not all of them. V and J calls and clone size come straight from that table; D and trimming were deduced from the DNA. The table shows 110,000 or so clones, with roughly 80% occurring only once. In germline, CDR1 is SGHAT, CDR2 FQNNGV. Trimming pared 9 bases from V and 4 bases from J, leaving 15 bases between. The CDR3 runs to 13 residues. The sample consisted of peripheral blood. The clonotype comes from a man in his fifties with acute or convalescent COVID-19. The V call is TRBV11-2, the J call TRBJ1-1, with D unresolved. The CDR3 region is CASAWMAATEAFF. CDR3 nucleotides: TGTGCCAGTGCTTGGATGGCGGCCACTGAAGCTTTCTTT.